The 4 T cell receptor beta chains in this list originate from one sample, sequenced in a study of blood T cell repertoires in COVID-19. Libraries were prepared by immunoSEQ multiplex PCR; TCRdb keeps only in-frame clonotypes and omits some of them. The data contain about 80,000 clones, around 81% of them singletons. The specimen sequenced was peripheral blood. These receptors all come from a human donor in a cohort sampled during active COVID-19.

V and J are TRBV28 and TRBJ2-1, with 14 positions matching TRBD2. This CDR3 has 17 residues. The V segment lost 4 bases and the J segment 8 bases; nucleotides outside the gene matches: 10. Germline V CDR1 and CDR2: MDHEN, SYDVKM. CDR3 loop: CASSSPGLAGVSHEQFF. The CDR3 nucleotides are TGTGCCAGCAGTTCTCCGGGACTAGCGGGGGTTAGCCATGAGCAGTTCTTC.

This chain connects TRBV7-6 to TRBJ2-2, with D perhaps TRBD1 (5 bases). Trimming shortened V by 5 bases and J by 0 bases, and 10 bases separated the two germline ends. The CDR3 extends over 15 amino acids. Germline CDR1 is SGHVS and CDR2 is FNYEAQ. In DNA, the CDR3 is TGTGCCAGCAGCCCGACAGCTACGAACACCGGGGAGCTGTTTTTT. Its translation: CASSPTATNTGELFF.

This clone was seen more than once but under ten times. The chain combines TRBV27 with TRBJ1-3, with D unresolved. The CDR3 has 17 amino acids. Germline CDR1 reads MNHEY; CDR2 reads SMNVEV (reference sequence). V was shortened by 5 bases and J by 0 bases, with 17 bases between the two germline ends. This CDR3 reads CASSLTNPLNSGNTIYF. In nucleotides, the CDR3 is TGTGCCAGCAGTCTAACCAATCCCTTAAACTCTGGAAACACCATATATTTT.

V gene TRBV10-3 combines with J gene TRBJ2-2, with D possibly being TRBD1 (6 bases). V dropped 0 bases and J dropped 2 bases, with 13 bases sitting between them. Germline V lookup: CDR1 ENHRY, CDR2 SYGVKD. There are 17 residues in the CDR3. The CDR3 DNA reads TGTGCCATCAGTGAGTCTAGGGACAAACTCAACACCGGGGAGCTGTTTTTT. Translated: CAISESRDKLNTGELFF.